Sequencing of this T cell receptor beta chain was carried out in a study of beta chain bispecific antibodies for T cell cancers. For the study at large: HPB-ALL carried surface TRBV5-5, while Jurkat carried TRBV12-3.

This clonotype appeared many times. Its antigen remains unidentified. Looked up from germline, CDR1 is SGHDN and CDR2 is FVKESK. The CDR3 totals 15 residues. Trimming took 4 bases from V and 6 from J, leaving 17 bases between them. Either OKT3 anti-CD3 antibody or CD3/CD28 beads expanded T cells from blood mononuclear cells over roughly 3 days. MiXCR was run by TCRdb on the 5' RACE reads, yielding one entry per CDR3 protein. The table includes tens of thousands of distinct CDR3 sequences, more than 2% detected once. Study conclusions and caveats: TRBV5-6, highly similar to TRBV5-5, is cross-recognized by anti-TRBV5-5 antibody. The TRBV12-3 share of total TRBV signal fell more than 98% after anti-TRBV12 rather than anti-CD19 exposure. In these mixed samples, most targeted TRBV reads derived from the leukemia cell line.

The origin of this receptor is a human donor in good health. Some clones in this sample may be carry-over from other donors' samples. This rearrangement joins TRBV14 to TRBJ2-3, with D tentatively TRBD1 or TRBD2 (7 bases each). The starting material was healthy donor T cells cultured with leukemia cells, obtained from a culture containing a bispecific antibody targeting TCR Vbeta12. CDR3 DNA sequence: TGTGCCAGCAGCCTTATGGGAGGGGGCGCGGATACGCAGTATTTT. Its protein product is CASSLMGGGADTQYF. Combining the CDR3 with reference TRBV14 and TRBJ2-3 gives the whole variable domain EAGVTQFPSHSVIEKGQTVTLRCDPISGHDNLYWYRRVMGKEIKFLLHFVKESKQDESGMPNNRFLAERTGGTYSTLKVQPAELEDSGVYFCASSLMGGGADTQYFGPGTRLTVL.